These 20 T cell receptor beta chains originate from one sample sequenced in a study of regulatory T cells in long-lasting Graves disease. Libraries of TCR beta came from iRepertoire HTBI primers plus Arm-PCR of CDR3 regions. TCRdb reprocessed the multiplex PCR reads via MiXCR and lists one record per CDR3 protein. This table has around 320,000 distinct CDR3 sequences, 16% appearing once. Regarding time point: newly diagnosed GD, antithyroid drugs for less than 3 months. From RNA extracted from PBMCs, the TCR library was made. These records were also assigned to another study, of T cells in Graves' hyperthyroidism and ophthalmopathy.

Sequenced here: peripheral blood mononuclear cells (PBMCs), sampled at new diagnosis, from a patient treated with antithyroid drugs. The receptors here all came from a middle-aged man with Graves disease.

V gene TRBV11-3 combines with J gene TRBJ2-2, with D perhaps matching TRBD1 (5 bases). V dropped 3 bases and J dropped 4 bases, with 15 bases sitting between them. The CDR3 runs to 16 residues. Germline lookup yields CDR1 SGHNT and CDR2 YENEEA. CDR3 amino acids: CASSLQGPLLTGELFF. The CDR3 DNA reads TGTGCCAGCAGCTTGCAGGGCCCCCTCCTCACCGGGGAGCTGTTTTTT. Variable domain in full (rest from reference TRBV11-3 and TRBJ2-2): EAGVVQSPRYKIIEKKQPVAFWCNPISGHNTLYWYLQNLGQGPELLIRYENEEAVDDSQLPKDRFSAERLKGVDSTLKIQPAELGDSAVYLCASSLQGPLLTGELFFGEGSRLTVL.

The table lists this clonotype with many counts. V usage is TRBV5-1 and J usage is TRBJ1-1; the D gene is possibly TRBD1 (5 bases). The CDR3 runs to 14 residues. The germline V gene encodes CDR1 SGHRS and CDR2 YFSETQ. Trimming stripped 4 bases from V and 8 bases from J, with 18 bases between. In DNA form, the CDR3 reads TGCGCCAGCAGCCTGGAAGCGACAGCGCGGGAAGCTTTCTTT. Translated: CASSLEATAREAFF.

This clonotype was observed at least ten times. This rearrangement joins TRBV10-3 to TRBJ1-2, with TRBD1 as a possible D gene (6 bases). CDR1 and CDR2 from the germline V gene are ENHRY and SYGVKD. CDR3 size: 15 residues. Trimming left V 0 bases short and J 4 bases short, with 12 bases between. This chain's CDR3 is CAISESPGESYGYTF. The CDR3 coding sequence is TGTGCCATCAGTGAGTCGCCAGGGGAAAGCTATGGCTACACCTTC.

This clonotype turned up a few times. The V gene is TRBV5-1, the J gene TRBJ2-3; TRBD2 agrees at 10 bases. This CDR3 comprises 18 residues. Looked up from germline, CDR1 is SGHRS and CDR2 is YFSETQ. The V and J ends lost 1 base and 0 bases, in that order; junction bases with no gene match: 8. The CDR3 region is CASSLMSSGGSSTDTQYF. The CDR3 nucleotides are TGCGCCAGCAGCTTGATGTCTAGCGGGGGTTCTAGCACAGATACGCAGTATTTT.

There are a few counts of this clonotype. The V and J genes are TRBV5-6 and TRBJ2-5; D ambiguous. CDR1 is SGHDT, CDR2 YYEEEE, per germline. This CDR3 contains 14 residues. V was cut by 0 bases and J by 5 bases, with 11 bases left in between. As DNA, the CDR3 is TGTGCCAGCAGCTTGGGGGCACGGCTGGAGACCCAGTACTTC. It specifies CASSLGARLETQYF.

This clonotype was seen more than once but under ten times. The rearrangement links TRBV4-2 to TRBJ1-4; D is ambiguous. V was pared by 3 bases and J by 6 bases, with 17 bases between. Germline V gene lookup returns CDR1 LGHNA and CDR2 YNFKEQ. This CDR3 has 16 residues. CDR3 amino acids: CASSHLTRGADEKLFF. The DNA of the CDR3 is TGTGCCAGCAGCCACTTGACACGTGGAGCGGATGAAAAACTGTTTTTT.

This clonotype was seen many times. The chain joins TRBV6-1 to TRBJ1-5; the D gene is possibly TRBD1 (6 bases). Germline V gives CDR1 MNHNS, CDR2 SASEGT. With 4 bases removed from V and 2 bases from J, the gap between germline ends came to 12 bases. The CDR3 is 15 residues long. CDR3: CASSGGGFGNQPQHF. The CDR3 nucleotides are TGTGCCAGCAGTGGGGGGGGCTTTGGCAATCAGCCCCAGCATTTT.

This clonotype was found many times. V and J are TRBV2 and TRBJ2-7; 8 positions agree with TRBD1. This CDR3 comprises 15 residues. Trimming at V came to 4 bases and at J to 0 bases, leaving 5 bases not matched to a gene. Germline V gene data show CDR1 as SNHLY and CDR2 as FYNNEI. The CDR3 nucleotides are TGTGCCAGCAGTGGGGACAGGATGAGCTCCTACGAGCAGTACTTC. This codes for CASSGDRMSSYEQYF.

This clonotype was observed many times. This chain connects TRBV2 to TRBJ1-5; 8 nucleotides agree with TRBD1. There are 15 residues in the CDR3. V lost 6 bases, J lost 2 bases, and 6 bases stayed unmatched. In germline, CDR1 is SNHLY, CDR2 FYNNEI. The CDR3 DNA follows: TGTGCCAGCAGACCCGGACAGGGCCGCAATCAGCCCCAGCATTTT. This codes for CASRPGQGRNQPQHF.

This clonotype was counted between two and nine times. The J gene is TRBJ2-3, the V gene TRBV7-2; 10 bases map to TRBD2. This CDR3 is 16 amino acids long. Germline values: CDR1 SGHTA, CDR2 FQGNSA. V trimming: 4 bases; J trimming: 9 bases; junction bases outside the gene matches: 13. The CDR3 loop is CASSYGFGSGGGTQYF. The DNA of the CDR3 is TGTGCCAGCAGCTACGGTTTCGGCAGCGGGGGGGGGACGCAGTATTTT.

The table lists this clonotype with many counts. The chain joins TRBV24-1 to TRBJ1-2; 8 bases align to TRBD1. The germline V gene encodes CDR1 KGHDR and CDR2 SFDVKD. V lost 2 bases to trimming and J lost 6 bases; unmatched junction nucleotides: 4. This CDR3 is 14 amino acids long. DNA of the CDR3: TGTGCCACCAGTGATTCCGACAGGGGAAATGGCTACACCTTC. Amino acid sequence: CATSDSDRGNGYTF.

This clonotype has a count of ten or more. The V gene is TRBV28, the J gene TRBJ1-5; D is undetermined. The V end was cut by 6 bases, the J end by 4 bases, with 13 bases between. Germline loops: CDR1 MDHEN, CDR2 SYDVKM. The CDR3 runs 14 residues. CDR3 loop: CASSPVGLNQPQHF. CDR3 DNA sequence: TGTGCCAGCAGCCCTGTGGGGTTGAATCAGCCCCAGCATTTT. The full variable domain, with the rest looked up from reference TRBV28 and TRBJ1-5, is DVKVTQSSRYLVKRTGEKVFLECVQDMDHENMFWYRQDPGLGLRLIYFSYDVKMKEKGDIPEGYSVSREKKERFSLILESASTNQTSMYLCASSPVGLNQPQHFGDGTRLSIL.

CDR3 in DNA: TGTGCCAGCAGTTACGGCGCCGATGGCTACACCTTC. Encoded protein: CASSYGADGYTF. V gene TRBV6-2 or TRBV6-3 combines with J gene TRBJ1-2; D gene unclear. Germline assignment: CDR1 MNHEY and CDR2 SVGEGT. The germline V and J ends were trimmed by 2 bases and 6 bases, with 7 bases remaining between them. This CDR3 spans 12 amino acids.

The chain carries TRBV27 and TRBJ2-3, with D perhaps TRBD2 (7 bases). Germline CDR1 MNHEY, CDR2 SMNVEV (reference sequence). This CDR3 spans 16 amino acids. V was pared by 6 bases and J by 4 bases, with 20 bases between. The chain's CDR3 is CASSQDMGGASDTQYF. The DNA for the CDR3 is TGTGCCAGCAGCCAAGATATGGGGGGGGCCTCAGATACGCAGTATTTT.

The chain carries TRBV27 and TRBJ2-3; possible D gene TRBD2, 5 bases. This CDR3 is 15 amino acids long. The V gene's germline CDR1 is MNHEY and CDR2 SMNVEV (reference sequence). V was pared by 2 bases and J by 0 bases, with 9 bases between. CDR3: CASSLRRVSTDTQYF. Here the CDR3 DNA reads TGTGCCAGCAGTTTAAGGCGGGTTAGCACAGATACGCAGTATTTT.

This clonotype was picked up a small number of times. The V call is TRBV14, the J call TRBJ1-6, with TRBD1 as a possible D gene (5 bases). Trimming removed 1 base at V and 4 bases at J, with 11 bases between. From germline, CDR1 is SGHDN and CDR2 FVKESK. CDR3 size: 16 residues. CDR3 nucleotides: TGTGCCAGCAGCCAAGGCGTCAGGGTGTATAATTCACCCCTCCACTTT. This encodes CASSQGVRVYNSPLHF.

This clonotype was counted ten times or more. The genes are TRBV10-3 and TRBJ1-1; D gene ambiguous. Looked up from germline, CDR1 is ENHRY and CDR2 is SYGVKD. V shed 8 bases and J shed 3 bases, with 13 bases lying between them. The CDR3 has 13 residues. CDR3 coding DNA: TGTGCCATCGGCGTGACGAGGGACACTGAAGCTTTCTTT. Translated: CAIGVTRDTEAFF.

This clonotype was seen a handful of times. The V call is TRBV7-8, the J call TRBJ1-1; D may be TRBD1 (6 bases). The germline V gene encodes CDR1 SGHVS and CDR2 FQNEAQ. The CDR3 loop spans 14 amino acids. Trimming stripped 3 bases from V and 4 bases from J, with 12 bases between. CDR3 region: CASSFQGQGTEAFF. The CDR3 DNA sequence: TGTGCCAGCAGCTTCCAGGGGCAGGGCACTGAAGCTTTCTTT. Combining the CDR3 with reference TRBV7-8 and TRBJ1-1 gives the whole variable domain GAGVSQSPRYKVAKRGQDVALRCDPISGHVSLFWYQQALGQGPEFLTYFQNEAQLDKSGLPSDRFFAERPEGSVSTLKIQRTQQEDSAVYLCASSFQGQGTEAFFGQGTRLTVV.

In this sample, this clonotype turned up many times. Here the CDR3 reads CSARDQRTGGTGELFF. The CDR3 nucleotides are TGCAGTGCTAGAGATCAAAGGACAGGGGGAACCGGGGAGCTGTTTTTT. The chain uses TRBV20-1 and TRBJ2-2; 10 bases are a match to TRBD1. Germline trimming cut 0 bases from V and 5 bases from J; bases unmatched to any gene: 6. The CDR3 has 16 residues. Germline values: CDR1 DFQATT, CDR2 SNEGSKA (reference sequence).

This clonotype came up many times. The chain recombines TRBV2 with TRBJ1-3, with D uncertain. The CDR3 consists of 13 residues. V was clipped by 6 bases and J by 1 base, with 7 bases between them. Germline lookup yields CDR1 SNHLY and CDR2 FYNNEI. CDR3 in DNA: TGTGCCAGCAGCGGGGAGTCTGGAAACACCATATATTTT. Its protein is CASSGESGNTIYF.